The rows below give T cell receptor beta chains drawn from one sample of a study of T cell responses to AZD1222 COVID-19 vaccine. Measured with immunoSEQ multiplex PCR; TCRdb has only the in-frame clones, and not every one. This sample carries 150,000 or so clones, 75% to 95% of them seen once, and the ten largest clones take about 1.3%. The specimen comprised peripheral blood, sampled on day 0 of AZD1222 vaccination. Every receptor here comes from an adult in good health. Each CDR3 is given with its conserved first and last residue. The D gene is left open where the match is weak. Only some rows state a clone size, as once, few, many or a class for expanded clones.

j_gene: TRBJ2-5
abundance: .
v_gene: TRBV7-2
d_gene: .
CDR3nt: TGTGCCAGCAGCCCTTTGGAGACCCAGTACTTC
CDR3aa: CASSPLETQYF

j_gene: TRBJ1-6
abundance: once
v_gene: TRBV5-1
d_gene: .
CDR3nt: TGCGCCAGCAGAATAGTACAGGGCGGCTCACCCCTCCACTTT
CDR3aa: CASRIVQGGSPLHF

j_gene: TRBJ1-3
abundance: .
v_gene: TRBV13
d_gene: .
CDR3nt: TGTGCCAGCAGCTTAAGTCGGGCAGACGGGTTTTATGGAAACACCATATATTTT
CDR3aa: CASSLSRADGFYGNTIYF

j_gene: TRBJ1-3
abundance: .
v_gene: TRBV7-2
d_gene: TRBD1
CDR3nt: TGTGCCAGCAGCTTAGCGAGTCGGGACAGGGCCCCTTCTGGAAACACCATATATTTT
CDR3aa: CASSLASRDRAPSGNTIYF

j_gene: TRBJ2-7
abundance: .
v_gene: TRBV30
d_gene: TRBD1
CDR3nt: TGTGCCTGGCAGGGGGCGGACTCCTACGAGCAGTACTTC
CDR3aa: CAWQGADSYEQYF

j_gene: TRBJ2-1
abundance: .
v_gene: TRBV6-5
d_gene: .
CDR3nt: TGTGCCAGCAGTCAGATACCGCCCCCGGATGAGCAGTTCTTC
CDR3aa: CASSQIPPPDEQFF

j_gene: TRBJ2-3
abundance: .
v_gene: TRBV25-1
d_gene: .
CDR3nt: TGTGCCAGCCGATTCGGATCCACCTTCACAGATACGCAGTATTTT
CDR3aa: CASRFGSTFTDTQYF

j_gene: TRBJ2-3
abundance: .
v_gene: TRBV7-9
d_gene: .
CDR3nt: TGTGCCAGCAGCTTAGACCGGGACACCCAAAGCACAGATACGCAGTATTTT
CDR3aa: CASSLDRDTQSTDTQYF

j_gene: TRBJ2-6
abundance: once
v_gene: TRBV18
d_gene: .
CDR3nt: TGTGCCAGCTCACCGCGTTTGGCTGGGGCCAACGTCCTGACTTTC
CDR3aa: CASSPRLAGANVLTF

j_gene: TRBJ1-1
abundance: .
v_gene: TRBV5-6
d_gene: .
CDR3nt: TGTGCCAGCAGCTTGGTCAGCGCGAACACTGAAGCTTTCTTT
CDR3aa: CASSLVSANTEAFF

j_gene: TRBJ1-1
abundance: .
v_gene: TRBV12-3/TRBV12-4
d_gene: .
CDR3nt: TGTGCCAGCAGTCTCAAGATGAACACTGAAGCTTTCTTT
CDR3aa: CASSLKMNTEAFF

j_gene: TRBJ1-6
abundance: .
v_gene: TRBV6-5
d_gene: .
CDR3nt: TGTGCCACCGCGGCAGGGCAGTCACCCCTCCACTTT
CDR3aa: CATAAGQSPLHF

j_gene: TRBJ1-4
abundance: once
v_gene: TRBV25-1
d_gene: .
CDR3nt: TGTGCCAGCAGGGACTACAGGGACGATGAAAAACTGTTTTTT
CDR3aa: CASRDYRDDEKLFF

j_gene: TRBJ2-5
abundance: .
v_gene: TRBV9
d_gene: TRBD1
CDR3nt: TGTGCCAGCAGCGTAGGGCAGGGGGTAGAGACCCAGTACTTC
CDR3aa: CASSVGQGVETQYF

j_gene: TRBJ1-2
abundance: once
v_gene: TRBV12-5
d_gene: .
CDR3nt: TGTGCTAGTGGTTTGGTACTTAACACAAACAACTATGGCTACACCTTC
CDR3aa: CASGLVLNTNNYGYTF

j_gene: TRBJ1-6
abundance: .
v_gene: TRBV7-2
d_gene: TRBD1
CDR3nt: TGTGCCAGCAGCTCAACCGGGACAGGTTCACCCCTCCACTTT
CDR3aa: CASSSTGTGSPLHF

j_gene: TRBJ2-3
abundance: .
v_gene: TRBV14
d_gene: .
CDR3nt: TGTGCCAGCAGCCTAAGCGGAAGTGGGACAGATACGCAGTATTTT
CDR3aa: CASSLSGSGTDTQYF

j_gene: TRBJ2-7
abundance: .
v_gene: TRBV15
d_gene: TRBD1
CDR3nt: TGTGCCACCAGCAGAGATTTCCCGGGGGACAGGGGCGAGCAGTACTTC
CDR3aa: CATSRDFPGDRGEQYF

j_gene: TRBJ2-2
abundance: .
v_gene: TRBV28
d_gene: .
CDR3nt: TGTGCCAGCAGTTTGGCAGGGAACACCGGGGAGCTGTTTTTT
CDR3aa: CASSLAGNTGELFF

j_gene: TRBJ1-2
abundance: .
v_gene: TRBV21-1
d_gene: .
CDR3nt: TGTGCCAGCACCCGCCGATCCGGCTACACCTTC
CDR3aa: CASTRRSGYTF

j_gene: TRBJ2-2
abundance: .
v_gene: TRBV7-2
d_gene: .
CDR3nt: TGTGCCAGCAGCTTAGGAGTAACCCCCACCGGGGAGCTGTTTTTT
CDR3aa: CASSLGVTPTGELFF

j_gene: TRBJ2-5
abundance: .
v_gene: TRBV7-6
d_gene: .
CDR3nt: TGTGCCAGCAGCTTAGCGGGCAGGGAGACCCAGTACTTC
CDR3aa: CASSLAGRETQYF

j_gene: TRBJ1-3
abundance: .
v_gene: TRBV7-3
d_gene: .
CDR3nt: TGTGCCAGCAGCTTAGGTGGCCCAGGGACAGGAAACACCATATATTTT
CDR3aa: CASSLGGPGTGNTIYF

j_gene: TRBJ2-1
abundance: .
v_gene: TRBV4-3
d_gene: TRBD2
CDR3nt: TGCGCCAGCAGCCAAGATATCGCGCGGGAGGAGCGTAATGAGCAGTTCTTC
CDR3aa: CASSQDIAREERNEQFF

j_gene: TRBJ2-3
abundance: .
v_gene: TRBV7-2
d_gene: TRBD2
CDR3nt: TGTGCCAGCAGCTTACTCGGGGGGGGAAGCACAGATACGCAGTATTTT
CDR3aa: CASSLLGGGSTDTQYF